The 26 T cell receptor beta chains listed next were all sequenced from one sample in a study of T cells in women clearing cervical HPV infection. Sequenced by immunoSEQ multiplex PCR; TCRdb stores in-frame clones only, minus some. This sample contains some 23,000 clones. The specimen sequenced was blood buffy coat. These receptors were obtained from a woman between 18 and 75 years old with a cervical HPV16 infection that either progressed to CIN3+ or cleared (not recorded which).

Note on this clone: The read terminates 3 residues before the CDR3 end, so the remaining end is supplied by the germline J gene. The gene calls are TRBV28 and TRBJ1-2; 8 bases align to TRBD1. Germline CDR1 is MDHEN and CDR2 is SYDVKM. The CDR3 loop spans 13 amino acids. Trimming cost V 7 bases and J 6 bases; bases outside gene matches: 7. Partial CDR3 DNA: TGTGCCAGCACCCCCCCCAGGGGGCATGGC. Translating it yields CASTPPRGHG. The entire CDR3 sequence reads CASTPPRGHGYTF.

With regard to this clone: The DNA ends 3 residues before the CDR3 does, and the rest of the CDR3 is filled in from the germline J gene. The chain combines TRBV19 with TRBJ1-1, with D maybe TRBD1 (5 bases). Trimming shortened V by 7 bases and J by 6 bases, and 15 bases separated the two germline ends. The CDR3 length is 13 residues. The germline V gene has CDR1 LNHDA and CDR2 SQIVND (reference sequence). The part of the CDR3 DNA that was read is TGTGCCAGTACCGGGGGGGGGAGGGCTGAA. This gives the protein CASTGGGRAE. The complete CDR3 reads CASTGGGRAEAFF.

A word on this clone: Read sequence stops 3 residues before the CDR3 end, and the germline J gene provides the missing end. The chain joins TRBV29-1 to TRBJ2-7, with D unresolved. Per the germline V gene, CDR1 is SQVTM and CDR2 is ANQGSEA. This CDR3 has 14 residues. Between the trimmed V and J ends, which lost 3 bases and 3 bases, there was a span of 15 bases. The CDR3 DNA, read in part, is TGCAGCGTTGAGACCCGACTCCCCTACTACGAG. This codes for CSVETRLPYYE. The entire CDR3 sequence reads CSVETRLPYYEQYF.

In the case of this clone: The CDR3 end lies 3 residues beyond the end of the read and is filled in from the germline J gene. This sequence joins TRBV3-1 (or the pseudogene TRBV3-2) and TRBJ2-7; 7 bases are a match to TRBD2. V was pared by 4 bases and J by 2 bases, with 8 bases of the junction left unmatched. Germline CDR1 reads LGHDT; CDR2 reads YNNKEL (reference sequence). The CDR3 extends over 15 amino acids. The CDR3 loop reads CASSPLAGETYEQYF. The DNA read from the CDR3 is TGTGCCAGCAGCCCTTTGGCGGGGGAAACCTACGAG.

Of note for this clone: The read falls 3 residues short of the CDR3 end, and the missing part is taken from the germline J gene. The gene calls are TRBV5-1 and TRBJ1-5; 8 bases are shared with TRBD1. The CDR3 covers 15 residues. The trim removed 5 bases at V and 0 bases at J, leaving 4 bases unmatched. Germline values: CDR1 SGHRS, CDR2 YFSETQ. CDR3 bases read: TGCGCCAGCAGTTCGACAGGGGATAGCAATCAGCCC. Its protein product is CASSSTGDSNQP. The full CDR3 sequence reads CASSSTGDSNQPQHF. Combining the CDR3 with reference TRBV5-1 and TRBJ1-5 gives the whole variable domain KAGVTQTPRYLIKTRGQQVTLSCSPISGHRSVSWYQQTPGQGLQFLFEYFSETQRNKGNFPGRFSGRQFSNSRSEMNVSTLELGDSALYLCASSSTGDSNQPQHFGDGTRLSIL.

About this clone itself: The read falls 3 residues short of the CDR3 end, and the missing part is taken from the germline J gene. V gene TRBV5-1 combines with J gene TRBJ1-1, with 8 bases identical to TRBD1. The trim removed 4 bases at V and 4 bases at J, leaving 9 bases unmatched. Per germline, CDR1 SGHRS and CDR2 YFSETQ. This CDR3 contains 15 residues. The CDR3 reads CASSGAGGRVTEAFF. CDR3 DNA, as far as it was read: TGCGCCAGCAGCGGGGCAGGGGGCAGGGTCACTGAA. Drawing the rest from reference TRBV5-1 and TRBJ1-1, the complete variable domain is KAGVTQTPRYLIKTRGQQVTLSCSPISGHRSVSWYQQTPGQGLQFLFEYFSETQRNKGNFPGRFSGRQFSNSRSEMNVSTLELGDSALYLCASSGAGGRVTEAFFGQGTRLTVV.

Comment on this clone: The read ends 3 residues early relative to the CDR3; the germline J gene fills the gap. V usage is TRBV5-6 and J usage is TRBJ1-1; D is unclear. CDR1 SGHDT and CDR2 YYEEEE come from the germline V gene. Trimming pared 1 base from V and 6 bases from J, leaving 10 bases between. The CDR3 covers 13 residues. The DNA read from the CDR3 is TGTGCCAGCAGCTTGACCGGAAGCGCTGAA. This encodes CASSLTGSAE. The whole CDR3 sequence is CASSLTGSAEAFF.

For this clone: The sequence runs out 3 residues before the end of the CDR3; the remainder is reconstructed from the germline J gene. This rearrangement joins TRBV19 to TRBJ1-1; possibly TRBD1 for D (5 bases). CDR3 length: 15 amino acids. Germline V gene data show CDR1 as LNHDA and CDR2 as SQIVND (reference sequence). Incomplete CDR3 DNA: TGTGCCAGTAGTATGTCATTTGGGGGGATTTCACAA. Translating it yields CASSMSFGGISQ. In full, the CDR3 is CASSMSFGGISQAFF.

In the case of this clone: Coverage ceases 3 residues before the CDR3 finishes, and the germline J gene fills in the end. V is TRBV18 and J is TRBJ1-6; D is ambiguous. The germline V gene encodes CDR1 KGHSH and CDR2 LQKENI. This CDR3 has 15 amino acids. V lost 3 bases, J lost 10 bases, and 16 bases lay in between. The CDR3 DNA, read in part, is TGTGCCAGCTCACCGGGCGTCCTCGATGGGTCACCC. Its protein product is CASSPGVLDGSP. Given in full, the CDR3 is CASSPGVLDGSPLHF.

On this clone: The read finishes 3 residues shy of the CDR3 end, and the germline J gene is used to complete it. The chain employs TRBV7-3 and TRBJ2-3; D possibly corresponds to TRBD2 (5 bases). The CDR3 totals 14 residues. The germline CDR1 and CDR2 sequences are SGHTA and FQGTGA. V was pared by 6 bases and J by 0 bases, with 10 bases between. CDR3 residues: CASRETRSTDTQYF. The sequenced part of the CDR3 DNA is TGTGCCAGCAGGGAAACTAGGAGCACAGATACG.

This clone is labeled medium-sized (0.01 to 0.1%) based on frequency. The observed sequence ends 3 residues before the CDR3 terminus, with the missing tail filled in from the germline J gene. V gene TRBV29-1 combines with J gene TRBJ1-1, with D possibly matching TRBD1 (6 bases). Germline V lookup: CDR1 SQVTM, CDR2 ANQGSEA. There are 16 residues in the CDR3. The V gene lost 0 bases and the J gene lost 1 base, with 15 bases spanning the gap. CDR3 loop: CSVEERSRGGNTEAFF. The covered CDR3 bases are TGCAGCGTTGAAGAAAGGTCCAGGGGTGGGAACACTGAA. The entire variable domain, with the rest obtained from reference TRBV29-1 and TRBJ1-1, is as follows: SAVISQKPSRDICQRGTSLTIQCQVDSQVTMMFWYRQQPGQSLTLIATANQGSEATYESGFVIDKFPISRPNLTFSTLTVSNMSPEDSSIYLCSVEERSRGGNTEAFFGQGTRLTVV.

Regarding this clone: The CDR3 extends 3 residues past the end of the read, so its final part is completed from the germline J gene. This sequence joins TRBV5-1 and TRBJ2-3; D perhaps matches TRBD1 (6 bases). The germline gives CDR1 SGHRS, CDR2 YFSETQ. With 2 bases removed from V and 1 base from J, the gap between germline ends came to 11 bases. The CDR3 is made up of 15 amino acids. CDR3 DNA (partial): TGCGCCAGCAGCTTATCTAACAGGGGCACAGATACG. Its protein product is CASSLSNRGTDT. The whole CDR3 protein is CASSLSNRGTDTQYF.

Note on this clone: Sequencing ends 3 residues short of the CDR3 end; the germline J gene provides the rest. The chain carries TRBV20-1 and TRBJ1-1; 8 bases match TRBD1. The CDR3 sequence is 12 residues long. CDR1 and CDR2 (germline): DFQATT, SNEGSKA (reference sequence). The CDR3 reads CSARATGQVAFF. CDR3 DNA, as far as it was read: TGCAGTGCTAGAGCTACGGGACAGGTC.

With respect to this clone: With the read ending 3 residues before the CDR3 end, the germline J gene is used to fill in that end. The chain combines TRBV7-9 with TRBJ1-4; 9 nucleotides line up with TRBD1. Germline CDR1 is SEHNR and CDR2 is FQNEAQ (reference sequence). The CDR3 runs 14 residues. After removal of 8 bases from V and 8 bases from J, the junction contained 9 bases not matched to a gene. CDR3 DNA (partial): TGTGCCAGCTGTACAGGGGGCGCATACGAAAAA. Encoded protein: CASCTGGAYEK. The entire CDR3 sequence reads CASCTGGAYEKLFF.

With respect to this clone: The read ends 3 residues before the CDR3 terminus; that terminus is restored from the germline J gene. This chain connects TRBV20-1 to TRBJ1-1, with 12 bases lining up with TRBD1. The CDR3 is 14 amino acids. The germline V gene has CDR1 DFQATT and CDR2 SNEGSKA (reference sequence). J lost 5 bases, V lost 5 bases, and 6 bases had no gene match. Partial CDR3 DNA: TGCAGTGCTTTTTCGGGACAGGGGGCAACTGAA. It is translated as CSAFSGQGATE. The entire CDR3 protein reads CSAFSGQGATEAFF.

Notes on this clone: Coverage ceases 3 residues before the CDR3 finishes, and the germline J gene fills in the end. V and J are TRBV20-1 and TRBJ2-7, with D maybe TRBD2 (6 bases). V lost 0 bases and J 5 bases, leaving 20 bases between the germline ends. In germline, CDR1 is DFQATT, CDR2 SNEGSKA (reference sequence). The CDR3 consists of 16 residues. CDR3 DNA (partial): TGCAGTGCTAGAGATAGGGAGGACACCGGCCTCGACGAG. Its translation: CSARDREDTGLDE. The whole CDR3 sequence reads CSARDREDTGLDEQYF.

For this clone: The read terminates 3 residues before the CDR3 end, so the remaining end is supplied by the germline J gene. The chain links TRBV6-1 to TRBJ1-1, with D uncertain. With 2 bases removed from V and 5 bases from J, the gap between germline ends came to 6 bases. CDR3 length: 12 residues. Germline CDR1 and CDR2: MNHNS and SASEGT. CDR3 amino acids: CASSELRTEAFF. The part of the CDR3 DNA that was read is TGTGCCAGCAGTGAACTCAGGACTGAA.

As regards this clone: The read ends 3 residues shy of where the CDR3 ends; the end is completed using the germline J gene. The chain joins TRBV4-1 to TRBJ1-2, with a tentative D call TRBD1 (5 bases). This CDR3 region has 15 residues. Germline assignment: CDR1 MGHRA and CDR2 YSYEKL. CDR3: CASSQVGGSRGGYTF. Partial CDR3 DNA: TGCGCCAGCAGCCAAGTGGGTGGTAGTAGGGGCGGC.

As to this clone: With the read ending 3 residues before the CDR3 end, the germline J gene is used to fill in that end. The chain uses TRBV11-2 and TRBJ2-7; 7 bases match TRBD1. The J segment lost 0 bases and the V segment lost 5 bases, leaving 7 bases of the junction unmatched. The CDR3 totals 15 residues. CDR1 is SGHAT, CDR2 FQNNGV, per germline. CDR3 region: CASSLSTGLSYEQYF. The part of the CDR3 DNA that was read is TGTGCCAGCAGCCTCTCGACAGGGCTCTCCTACGAG.

To note about this clone: Coverage ceases 3 residues before the CDR3 finishes, and the germline J gene fills in the end. The J gene is TRBJ2-1, the V gene TRBV11-2; no reliable D call. The V end lost 5 bases, the J end lost 3 bases, and 8 bases lay between the germline ends. CDR3 length: 13 amino acids. Germline CDR1 reads SGHAT; CDR2 reads FQNNGV. The sequenced CDR3 bases are TGTGCCAGCAGCCCTGGGCGCTACAATGAG. It translates to CASSPGRYNE. The entire CDR3 protein is CASSPGRYNEQFF.

On this clone: The read ends 3 residues early relative to the CDR3; the germline J gene fills the gap. The chain joins TRBV20-1 to TRBJ2-7, with 12 bases aligning to TRBD2. Germline CDR1 DFQATT, CDR2 SNEGSKA (reference sequence). The CDR3 is made up of 15 amino acids. J gave up 3 bases and V 5 bases, and 8 bases lay outside the gene matches. CDR3: CSALPLTSGSYEQYF. CDR3 DNA (partial): TGCAGTGCTTTACCCCTGACTAGCGGGAGCTACGAG.

About this clone itself: The read gets to within 3 residues of the CDR3 end, and the germline J gene fills in the rest. The V and J genes are TRBV4-2 and TRBJ2-7; D possibly corresponds to TRBD1 (8 bases). Trimming removed 4 bases at V and 3 bases at J, with 16 bases between. Germline V CDR1 and CDR2: LGHNA, YNFKEQ. The CDR3 sequence is 15 residues long. The covered CDR3 bases are TGTGCCAGCAGCCCTAGCGGACAGGGCCTCTACGAG. Translation gives CASSPSGQGLYE. Given in full, the CDR3 is CASSPSGQGLYEQYF.

About this clone itself: The CDR3 goes on 3 residues after the read ends, and that part is filled in from the germline J gene. The chain recombines TRBV28 with TRBJ1-2; TRBD1 matches at 7 bases. The CDR3 length is 14 residues. The germline CDR1 and CDR2 sequences are MDHEN and SYDVKM. The CDR3 region is CASSLLAGGGGYTF. The CDR3 DNA, read in part, is TGTGCCAGCAGTTTATTAGCAGGGGGTGGAGGC.

Notes on this clone: The sequenced fragment ends 3 residues before the CDR3 boundary, so the rest is inferred from the germline J gene. The chain is built from TRBV19 and TRBJ1-2, with no clear D. The CDR3 sequence is 15 residues long. Germline V lookup: CDR1 LNHDA, CDR2 SQIVND (reference sequence). Trimming pared 5 bases from V and 2 bases from J, leaving 15 bases between. CDR3 amino acids: CASSFPAGLNYGYTF. The sequenced CDR3 bases are TGTGCCAGTAGTTTCCCCGCGGGCCTCAACTATGGC.

As for this clone: The read gets to within 3 residues of the CDR3 end, and the germline J gene fills in the rest. This chain uses TRBV7-9 with TRBJ2-5; tentatively, D is TRBD1 (5 bases). V gave up 3 bases and J gave up 3 bases, with 11 bases separating them. The CDR3 covers 14 residues. CDR1 SEHNR and CDR2 FQNEAQ come from the germline V gene (reference sequence). The CDR3 sequence: CASSFPGQEETQYF. CDR3 DNA, as far as it was read: TGTGCCAGCAGCTTCCCAGGGCAAGAAGAGACC.

The DNA read from the CDR3 is TGTGCCTGGAGCGGGACAGGTGGAAAGACC. As protein: CAWSGTGGKT. The CDR3 reads in full as CAWSGTGGKTQYF. The genes are TRBV30 and TRBJ2-5; TRBD1 matches 8 bases. The sequence runs out 3 residues before the end of the CDR3; the remainder is reconstructed from the germline J gene. CDR3 length: 13 residues. Germline CDR1 reads GTSNPN; CDR2 reads SVGIG (reference sequence). J was trimmed by 6 bases and V by 3 bases; bases with no gene match: 6.